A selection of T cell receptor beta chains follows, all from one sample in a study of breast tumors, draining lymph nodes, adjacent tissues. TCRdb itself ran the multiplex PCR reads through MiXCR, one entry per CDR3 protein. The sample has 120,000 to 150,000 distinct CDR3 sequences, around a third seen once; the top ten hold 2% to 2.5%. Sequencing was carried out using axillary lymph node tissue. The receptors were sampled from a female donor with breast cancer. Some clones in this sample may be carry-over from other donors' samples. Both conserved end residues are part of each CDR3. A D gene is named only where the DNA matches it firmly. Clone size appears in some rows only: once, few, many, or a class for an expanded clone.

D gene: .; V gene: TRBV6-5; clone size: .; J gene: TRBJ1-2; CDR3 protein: CASRPTKADLSNYGYTF; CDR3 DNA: TGTGCCAGCAGGCCAACGAAGGCAGATTTATCTAACTATGGCTACACCTTC
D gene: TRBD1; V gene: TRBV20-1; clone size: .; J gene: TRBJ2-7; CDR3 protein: CSARPSSTGPWDYEQYF; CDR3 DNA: TGCAGTGCTAGACCCTCATCGACAGGGCCCTGGGACTACGAGCAGTACTTC
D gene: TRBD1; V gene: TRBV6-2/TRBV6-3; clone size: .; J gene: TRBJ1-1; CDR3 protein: CASSGDRMNTEAFF; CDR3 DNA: TGTGCCAGCAGTGGGGACAGGATGAACACTGAAGCTTTCTTT
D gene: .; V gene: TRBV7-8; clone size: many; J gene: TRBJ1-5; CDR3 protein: CASRQRPSLGPQHF; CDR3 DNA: TGTGCCAGCAGACAGAGACCGAGCCTGGGGCCCCAGCATTTT
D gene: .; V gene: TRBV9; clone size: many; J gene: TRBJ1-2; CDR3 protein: CASSAQSYYGYTF; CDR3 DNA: TGTGCCAGCAGCGCCCAGTCCTACTATGGCTACACCTTC
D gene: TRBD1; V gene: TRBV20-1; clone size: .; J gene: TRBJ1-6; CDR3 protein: CSARDSGTGANNSPLHF; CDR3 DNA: TGCAGTGCTAGGGATTCGGGGACAGGGGCGAATAATTCACCCCTCCACTTT
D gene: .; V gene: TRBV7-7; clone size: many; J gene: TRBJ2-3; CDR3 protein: CASSLGIEGNEMYF; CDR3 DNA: TGTGCTAGCAGCTTAGGGATAGAGGGGAATGAGATGTATTTT
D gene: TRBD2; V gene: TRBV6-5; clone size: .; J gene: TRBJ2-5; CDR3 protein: CASRGMGEGQPQYF; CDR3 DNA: TGTGCCAGCAGAGGGATGGGGGAGGGTCAGCCCCAGTACTTC
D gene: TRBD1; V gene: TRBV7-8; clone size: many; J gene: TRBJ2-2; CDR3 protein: CASSLATGGGDTGELFF; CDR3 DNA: TGTGCCAGCAGCTTAGCCACAGGGGGCGGCGACACCGGGGAGCTGTTTTTT
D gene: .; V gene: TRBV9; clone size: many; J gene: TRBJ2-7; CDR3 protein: CASSPGAGRGHEQYF; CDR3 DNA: TGTGCCAGCAGCCCAGGAGCAGGGCGTGGGCACGAGCAGTACTTC
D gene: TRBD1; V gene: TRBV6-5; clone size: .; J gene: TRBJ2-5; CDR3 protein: CASSYFGGRRTGRKLETQYF; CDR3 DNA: TGTGCCAGCAGTTACTTCGGGGGCAGAAGGACAGGGCGGAAATTGGAGACCCAGTACTTC
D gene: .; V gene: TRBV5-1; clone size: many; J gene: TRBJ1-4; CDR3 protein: CASSLQPGGGNEKLFF; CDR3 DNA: TGCGCCAGCAGCTTACAACCAGGCGGGGGTAATGAAAAACTGTTTTTT
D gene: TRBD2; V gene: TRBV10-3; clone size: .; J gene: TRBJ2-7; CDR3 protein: CAIRGGEKLESYEQYF; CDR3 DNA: TGTGCCATCAGGGGGGGGGAGAAGTTGGAGTCCTACGAGCAGTACTTC
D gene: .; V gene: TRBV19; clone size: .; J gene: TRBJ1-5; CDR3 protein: CASSMWGTYQNQLQHF; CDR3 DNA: TGTGCCAGTAGTATGTGGGGGACATACCAAAATCAGCTCCAGCATTTT
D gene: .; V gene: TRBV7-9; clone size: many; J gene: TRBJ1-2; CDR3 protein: CASSLGEETHTF; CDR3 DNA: TGTGCCAGCAGCTTGGGAGAAGAGACACACACCTTC
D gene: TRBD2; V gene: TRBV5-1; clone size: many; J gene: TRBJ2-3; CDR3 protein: CASSLVLGGATDTQYF; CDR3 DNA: TGCGCCAGCAGCTTGGTACTCGGGGGGGCCACAGATACGCAGTATTTT
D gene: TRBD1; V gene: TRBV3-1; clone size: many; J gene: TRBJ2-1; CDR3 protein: CASSQAGQGSNEQFF; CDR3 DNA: TGTGCCAGCAGCCAGGCAGGACAGGGGTCAAATGAGCAGTTCTTC
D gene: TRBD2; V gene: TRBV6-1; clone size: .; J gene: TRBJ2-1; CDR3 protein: CATGRKDQRGNDEQFF; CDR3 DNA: TGTGCCACCGGACGGAAGGATCAGCGGGGGAACGATGAGCAGTTCTTC
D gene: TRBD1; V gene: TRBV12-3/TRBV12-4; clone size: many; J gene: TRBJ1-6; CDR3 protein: CASQGARNSPLHF; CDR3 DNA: TGTGCCAGCCAGGGGGCGCGTAATTCACCCCTCCACTTT
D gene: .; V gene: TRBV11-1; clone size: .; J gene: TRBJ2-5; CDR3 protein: CASSFYICSAKDGGVIGETQYF; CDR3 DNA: .
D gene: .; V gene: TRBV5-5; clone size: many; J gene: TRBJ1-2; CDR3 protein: CASSLYFGQTPGGYTF; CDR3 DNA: TGTGCCAGCAGCTTGTATTTCGGGCAGACGCCGGGGGGCTACACCTTC
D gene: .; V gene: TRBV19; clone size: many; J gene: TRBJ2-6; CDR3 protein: CASTGQAGANVLTF; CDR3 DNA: TGTGCCAGCACGGGACAAGCTGGGGCCAACGTCCTGACTTTC
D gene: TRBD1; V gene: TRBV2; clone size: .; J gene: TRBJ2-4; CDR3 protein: CASVQGEGNIQYF; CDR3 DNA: TGTGCCAGCGTGCAGGGGGAAGGTAACATTCAGTACTTC
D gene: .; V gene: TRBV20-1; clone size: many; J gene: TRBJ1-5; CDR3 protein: CSARDFGGDHQPQHF; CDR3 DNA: TGCAGTGCTAGAGATTTCGGGGGAGATCATCAGCCCCAGCATTTT
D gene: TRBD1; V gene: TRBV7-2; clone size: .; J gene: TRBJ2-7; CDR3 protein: CASSVRQGRGQYF; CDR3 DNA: TGTGCCAGCAGCGTTCGACAGGGCCGAGGGCAGTACTTC
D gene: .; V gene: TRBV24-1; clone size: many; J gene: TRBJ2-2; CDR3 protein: CATSQTPYTGELFF; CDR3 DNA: TGTGCCACCTCCCAGACACCTTACACCGGGGAGCTGTTTTTT
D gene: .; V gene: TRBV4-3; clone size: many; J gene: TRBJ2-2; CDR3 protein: CASSHDQGAGELFF; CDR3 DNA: TGCGCCAGCAGCCATGATCAAGGGGCCGGGGAGCTGTTTTTT
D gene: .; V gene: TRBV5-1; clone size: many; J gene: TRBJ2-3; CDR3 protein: CASSLSVGDTQYF; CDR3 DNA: TGCGCCAGCAGCTTGTCCGTAGGAGATACGCAGTATTTT
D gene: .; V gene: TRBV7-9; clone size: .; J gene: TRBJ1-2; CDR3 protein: CASSLGGHYTF; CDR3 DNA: TGTGCCAGCAGCTTAGGGGGGCATTACACCTTC
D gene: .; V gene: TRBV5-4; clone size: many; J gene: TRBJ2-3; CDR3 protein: CASSSHIDTQYF; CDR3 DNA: TGTGCCAGCAGCTCACACATAGATACGCAGTATTTT
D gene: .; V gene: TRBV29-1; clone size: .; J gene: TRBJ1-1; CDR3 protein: CSVSGTYTEAFF; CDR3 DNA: TGCAGCGTCTCAGGGACTTACACTGAAGCTTTCTTT
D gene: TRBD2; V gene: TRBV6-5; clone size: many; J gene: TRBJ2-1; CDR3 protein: CASRGGNYDSYNEQFF; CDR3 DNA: TGTGCCAGCAGGGGGGGGAACTACGACTCCTACAATGAGCAGTTCTTC
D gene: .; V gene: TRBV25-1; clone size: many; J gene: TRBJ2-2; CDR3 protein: CASSDLGDTGELFF; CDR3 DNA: TGTGCCAGCAGTGACCTGGGGGACACCGGGGAGCTGTTTTTT
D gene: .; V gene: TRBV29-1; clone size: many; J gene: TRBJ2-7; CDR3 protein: CSVVRDTIGEQYF; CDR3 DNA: TGCAGCGTTGTTCGGGACACAATTGGCGAGCAGTACTTC
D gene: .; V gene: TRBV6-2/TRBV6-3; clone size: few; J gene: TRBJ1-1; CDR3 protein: CASGLMNTEAFF; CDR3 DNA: TGTGCCAGCGGACTTATGAACACTGAAGCTTTCTTT
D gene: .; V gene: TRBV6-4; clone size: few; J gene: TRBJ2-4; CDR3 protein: CASSVKGRYRAIIQYF; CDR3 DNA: TGTGCCAGCAGTGTGAAAGGGCGGTACAGGGCCATCATTCAGTACTTC
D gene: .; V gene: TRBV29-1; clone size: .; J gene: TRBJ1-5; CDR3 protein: CSFYICSARDPGAGNQPQHF; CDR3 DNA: .
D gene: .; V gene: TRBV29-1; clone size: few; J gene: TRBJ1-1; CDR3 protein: CSTTSRSEAFF; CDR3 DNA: TGCAGCACCACCTCGAGATCTGAAGCTTTCTTT
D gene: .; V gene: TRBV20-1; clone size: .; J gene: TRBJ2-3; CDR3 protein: CSASSPGRVNTDTQYF; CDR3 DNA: TGCAGTGCTAGTAGTCCAGGCCGGGTAAACACAGATACGCAGTATTTT
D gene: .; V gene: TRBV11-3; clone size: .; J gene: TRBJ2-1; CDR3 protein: CASSPRQDEQFF; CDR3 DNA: TGTGCCAGCAGCCCTAGACAGGATGAGCAATTCTTC
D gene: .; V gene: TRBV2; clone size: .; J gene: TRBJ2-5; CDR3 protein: CASRRVQGGGSQETQYF; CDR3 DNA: TGTGCCAGCAGGAGGGTACAGGGGGGGGGTTCGCAAGAGACCCAGTACTTC
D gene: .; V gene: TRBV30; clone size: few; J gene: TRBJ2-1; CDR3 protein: CASPGGPSYNEQFF; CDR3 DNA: TGTGCCTCCCCCGGGGGGCCCTCCTACAATGAGCAGTTCTTC
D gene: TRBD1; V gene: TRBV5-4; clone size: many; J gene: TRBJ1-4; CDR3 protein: CASSKGQGPNEKLFF; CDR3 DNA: TGTGCCAGCAGTAAGGGACAGGGGCCTAATGAAAAACTGTTTTTT
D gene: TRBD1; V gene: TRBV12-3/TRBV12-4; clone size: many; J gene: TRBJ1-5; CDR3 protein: CASSGTGGINQPQHF; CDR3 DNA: TGTGCCAGCAGTGGAACAGGGGGAATCAATCAGCCCCAGCATTTT
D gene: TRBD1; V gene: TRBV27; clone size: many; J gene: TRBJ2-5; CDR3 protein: CASSSADREETQYF; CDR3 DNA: TGTGCCAGCAGTTCAGCTGACAGGGAAGAGACCCAGTACTTC
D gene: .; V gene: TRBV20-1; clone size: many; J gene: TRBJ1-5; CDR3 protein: CSAGGLSADSNQPQHF; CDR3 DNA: TGCAGTGCTGGGGGCCTATCGGCAGATAGCAATCAGCCCCAGCATTTT
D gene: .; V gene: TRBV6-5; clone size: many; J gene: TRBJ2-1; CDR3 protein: CASSFLYERRMFF; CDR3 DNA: TGTGCCAGCAGTTTCCTATACGAGCGGCGGATGTTCTTC
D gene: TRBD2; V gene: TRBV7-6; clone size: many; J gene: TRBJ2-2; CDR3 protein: CASSRTTSPGELFF; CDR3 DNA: TGTGCCAGCAGCCGAACGACTAGCCCCGGGGAGCTGTTTTTT
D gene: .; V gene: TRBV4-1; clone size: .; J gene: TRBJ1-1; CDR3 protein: CASSPRGGTEAFF; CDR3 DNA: TGCGCCAGCAGCCCGAGGGGTGGCACTGAAGCTTTCTTT
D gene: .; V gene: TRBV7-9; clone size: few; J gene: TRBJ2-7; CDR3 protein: CASTDFMRLNSYEQYF; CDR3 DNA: TGTGCCAGCACCGACTTTATGCGCTTGAACTCCTACGAGCAGTACTTC
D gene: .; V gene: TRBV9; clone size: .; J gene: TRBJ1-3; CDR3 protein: CASSVTGSDAGNTIYF; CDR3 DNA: TGTGCCAGCAGCGTCACCGGGTCGGATGCTGGAAACACCATATATTTT
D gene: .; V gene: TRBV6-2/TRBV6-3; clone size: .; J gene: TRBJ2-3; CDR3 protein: CASSGGFTDTQYF; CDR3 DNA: TGTGCCAGCAGCGGGGGCTTCACAGATACGCAGTATTTT
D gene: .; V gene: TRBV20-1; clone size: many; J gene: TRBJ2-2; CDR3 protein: CSARGENTGELFF; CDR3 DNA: TGCAGTGCTAGAGGTGAAAACACCGGGGAGCTGTTTTTT
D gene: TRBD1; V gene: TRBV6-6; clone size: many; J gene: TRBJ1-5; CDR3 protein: CASSYLNRGEDQPQHF; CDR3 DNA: TGTGCCAGCAGTTACTTAAACAGGGGTGAGGATCAGCCCCAGCATTTT
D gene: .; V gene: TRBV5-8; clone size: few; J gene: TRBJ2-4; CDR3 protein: CASSQASAGARNIQYF; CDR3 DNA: TGTGCCAGCAGCCAAGCTAGCGCGGGGGCCAGGAACATTCAGTACTTC
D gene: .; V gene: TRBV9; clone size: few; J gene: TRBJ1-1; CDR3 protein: CASSVTLNTEAFF; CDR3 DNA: TGTGCCAGCAGCGTGACACTAAACACTGAAGCTTTCTTT
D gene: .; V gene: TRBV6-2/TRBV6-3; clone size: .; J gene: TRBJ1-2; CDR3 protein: CASSPIRGPNYGYTF; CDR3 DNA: TGTGCCAGCAGTCCCATTCGGGGGCCGAACTATGGCTACACCTTC
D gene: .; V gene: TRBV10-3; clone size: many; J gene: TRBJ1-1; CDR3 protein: CAISEDPGLNTEAFF; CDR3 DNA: TGTGCCATCAGTGAGGACCCAGGCCTGAACACTGAAGCTTTCTTT